The subject of this entry is one T cell receptor (beta chain). The antigen is undetermined. This specimen comes from a study of post-analysis software for immune sequencing data. On the study more broadly: Recorded subtypes: relapsing-remitting, secondary progressive, progressive-relapsing; some patients unannotated.

Regarding the study as a whole: Patients had higher frequencies than controls of about 5 TRBV segments, including TRBV5-6, TRBV5-1 and TRBV20-1. Significantly lower normalized Chao1 diversity was seen in multiple sclerosis patients than in controls. Strong co-clustering by F measure was evident for samples that had been prepared in the same batch.

Built from TCR beta cDNA, the libraries had unique molecular identifiers in them. There were 1 to 10 million T cells, and 400,000 to 650,000 cDNA molecules came from them. One entry per CDR3 protein results from TCRdb running MiXCR on the PCR reads. The sample contains roughly 800,000 distinct CDR3 sequences, about 43% of which appear only once. The germline V gene has CDR1 SEHNR and CDR2 FQNEAQ (reference sequence). V lost 1 base and J lost 1, with 10 bases in between. This CDR3 is 15 amino acids long. The chain has TRBV7-9 and TRBJ2-5; no definite D call. The TCR originated in a girl aged 5 to 17 with multiple sclerosis. The material sequenced was blood. The CDR3 loop reads CASSLETPVQETQYF. The DNA of the CDR3 is TGTGCCAGCAGCTTAGAGACGCCAGTCCAAGAGACCCAGTACTTC. Full variable domain (remainder filled in from reference TRBV7-9 and TRBJ2-5): DTGVSQNPRHKITKRGQNVTFRCDPISEHNRLYWYRQTLGQGPEFLTYFQNEAQLEKSRLLSDRFSAERPKGSFSTLEIQRTEQGDSAMYLCASSLETPVQETQYFGPGTRLLVL.